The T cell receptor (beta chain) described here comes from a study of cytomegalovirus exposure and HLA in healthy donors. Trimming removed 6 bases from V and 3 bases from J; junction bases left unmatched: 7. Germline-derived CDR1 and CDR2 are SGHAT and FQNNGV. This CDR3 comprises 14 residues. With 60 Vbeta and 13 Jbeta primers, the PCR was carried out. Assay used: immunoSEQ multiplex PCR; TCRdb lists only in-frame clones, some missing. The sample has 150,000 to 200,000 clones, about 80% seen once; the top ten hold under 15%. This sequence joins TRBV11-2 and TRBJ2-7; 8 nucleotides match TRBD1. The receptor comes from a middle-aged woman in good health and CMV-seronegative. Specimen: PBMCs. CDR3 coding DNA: TGTGCCAGCAGAACTCCGGGACAGGACTACGAGCAGTACTTC. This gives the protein CASRTPGQDYEQYF.